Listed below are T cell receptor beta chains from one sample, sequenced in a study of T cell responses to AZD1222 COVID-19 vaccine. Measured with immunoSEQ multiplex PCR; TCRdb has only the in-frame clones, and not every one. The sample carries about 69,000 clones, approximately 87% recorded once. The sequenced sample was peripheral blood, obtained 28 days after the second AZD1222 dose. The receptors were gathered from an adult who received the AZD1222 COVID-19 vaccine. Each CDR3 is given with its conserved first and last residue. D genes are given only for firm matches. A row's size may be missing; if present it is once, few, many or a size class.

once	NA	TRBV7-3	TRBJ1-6	TGTGCCAGCAGCTTCCACAGGGATGGTTCACCCCTCCACTTT	CASSFHRDGSPLHF
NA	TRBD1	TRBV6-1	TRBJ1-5	TGTGCCAGCAGTGTTCTTGGATGGGGACAGGGCAATCAGCCCCAGCATTTT	CASSVLGWGQGNQPQHF
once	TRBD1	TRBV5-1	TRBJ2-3	TGCGCCAGCAGCTCAGTCCCGGGACAGGGTGATACGCAGTATTTT	CASSSVPGQGDTQYF
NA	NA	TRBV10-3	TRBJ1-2	TGTGCCATCAGTGAAAAAGACAGCTATGGCTACACCTTC	CAISEKDSYGYTF
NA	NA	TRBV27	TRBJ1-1	TGTGCCAGCAGTACCTCAGGGTATAAGACTGAAGCTTTCTTT	CASSTSGYKTEAFF
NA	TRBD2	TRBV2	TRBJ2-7	TGTGCCAGCAGCGCGGGACTAGCGCCTCTCGAGCAGTACTTC	CASSAGLAPLEQYF
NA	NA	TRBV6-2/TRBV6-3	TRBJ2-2	TGTGCCAGCAGCCTCGAGGAGTGGGTCGGGGAGCTGTTTTTT	CASSLEEWVGELFF
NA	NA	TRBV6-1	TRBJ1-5	TGTGCCAGCAGTGAAGCCGGAGGGGAGTATCAGCCCCAGCATTTT	CASSEAGGEYQPQHF
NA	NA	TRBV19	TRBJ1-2	TGTGCCAGTAGTTGGAGCCGCTATGGCTACACCTTC	CASSWSRYGYTF
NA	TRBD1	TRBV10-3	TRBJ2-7	TGTGCCATTCGACAGGGGGCAGACGAGCAGTACTTC	CAIRQGADEQYF
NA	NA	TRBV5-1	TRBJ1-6	TGCGCCAGCAGCTTGGGAAATCGAGGGCAGTTCAGAGTGGATTATAATTCACCCCTCCACTTT	CASSLGNRGQFRVDYNSPLHF
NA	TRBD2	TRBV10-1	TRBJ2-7	TGCGCCAGCAGTGAGACTAGCGGCAAGCAGTACTTC	CASSETSGKQYF
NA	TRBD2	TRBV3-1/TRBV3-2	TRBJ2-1	TGTGCCAGCAGCCCCCGACTAGCAGCGAACAATGAGCAGTTCTTC	CASSPRLAANNEQFF
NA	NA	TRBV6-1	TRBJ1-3	TGTGCCAGCAGTGAAGACCCACCTTCCAGTGTAGGAAACACCATATATTTT	CASSEDPPSSVGNTIYF
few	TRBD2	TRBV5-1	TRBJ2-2	TGCGCCAGCAGCTTCAGACTAGCTAGAGAGGAGCTGTTTTTT	CASSFRLAREELFF
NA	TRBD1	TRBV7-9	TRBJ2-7	TGTGCCAGCAGCGGACAGGGGGCGTACGAGCAGTACTTC	CASSGQGAYEQYF
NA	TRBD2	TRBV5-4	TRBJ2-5	TGTGCCAGCAGCTCGGGGACTAGCGGGAGAGAGACCCAGTACTTC	CASSSGTSGRETQYF
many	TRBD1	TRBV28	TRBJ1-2	TGTGCCAGCAGCCCTAACAGGGGCTATGGCTACACCTTC	CASSPNRGYGYTF
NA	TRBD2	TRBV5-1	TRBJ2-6	TGCGCCAGCAGCTTGGGTTGGGGCGGGGGCTCTGGGGCCAACGTCCTGACTTTC	CASSLGWGGGSGANVLTF
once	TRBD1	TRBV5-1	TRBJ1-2	TGCGCCAGCAGCCCCCGGACAGGGGGCGAGGGCTACACCTTC	CASSPRTGGEGYTF
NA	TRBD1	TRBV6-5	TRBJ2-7	TGTGCCAGCAGGAAACAGGGGTCCCCCTACGAGCAGTACTTC	CASRKQGSPYEQYF
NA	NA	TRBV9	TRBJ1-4	TGTGCCAGCAGCCCGCTGGGGGTGACAACTAATGAAAAACTGTTTTTT	CASSPLGVTTNEKLFF
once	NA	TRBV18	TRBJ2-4	TGTGCCAGCTCACCAGGGTTGGACAACATTCAGTACTTC	CASSPGLDNIQYF
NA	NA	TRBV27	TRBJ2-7	TGTGCCAGCAGTTTACTCGGTGGGGACGGGGTTGAAGAGCAGTACTTC	CASSLLGGDGVEEQYF
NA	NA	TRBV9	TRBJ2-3	TGTGCCAGCACCTCAACCCCCACAGATACGCAGTATTTT	CASTSTPTDTQYF
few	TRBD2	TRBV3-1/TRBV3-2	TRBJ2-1	TGTGCCAGCAGCCAGGCCTGGGGACTAGCGGGGGGGTACAATGAGCAGTTCTTC	CASSQAWGLAGGYNEQFF
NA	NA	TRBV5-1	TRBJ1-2	TGCGCCAGCAGCTTGTATGGGGCCAACTATGGCTACACCTTC	CASSLYGANYGYTF
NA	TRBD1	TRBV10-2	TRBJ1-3	TGCGCCAGCAGTGAAGCAGGGGGCGGGGACACCATATATTTT	CASSEAGGGDTIYF
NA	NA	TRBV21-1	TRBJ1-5	TGTGCCAGCAGCAAAGGGGGCGGTGGGTTCTGGTGGCCCCAGCATTTT	CASSKGGGGFWWPQHF
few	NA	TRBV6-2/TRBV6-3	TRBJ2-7	TGTGCCAGCAGCGTTCCTGGGACACCTCCATACGAGCAGTACTTC	CASSVPGTPPYEQYF
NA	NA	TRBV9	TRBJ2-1	TGTGCCAGCAGCGTAGAACGCGAGCAGTTCTTC	CASSVEREQFF
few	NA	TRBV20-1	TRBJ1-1	TGCAGTGTCCCGACGGGGACGGGAGCTTTCTTT	CSVPTGTGAFF
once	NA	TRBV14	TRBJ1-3	TGTGCCAGCAGCCAAGTCTTGAGCGCGAAAGGAAACACCATATATTTT	CASSQVLSAKGNTIYF
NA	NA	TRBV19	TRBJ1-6	TGTGCCAGTATTCCCTTGGGGCAGGGCCAAATCTATAATTCACCCCTCCACTTT	CASIPLGQGQIYNSPLHF
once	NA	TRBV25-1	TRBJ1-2	TGTGCCAGCAGGACCCCCTCGGGGGATGGCTACACCTTC	CASRTPSGDGYTF
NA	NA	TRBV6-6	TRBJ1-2	TGTGCCAGCACCGACTCGGGTCCCAACTATGGCTACACCTTC	CASTDSGPNYGYTF
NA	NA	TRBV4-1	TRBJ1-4	TGCGCCAGCAGCCAAGTTCGGCAGAATGAAAAACTGTTTTTT	CASSQVRQNEKLFF